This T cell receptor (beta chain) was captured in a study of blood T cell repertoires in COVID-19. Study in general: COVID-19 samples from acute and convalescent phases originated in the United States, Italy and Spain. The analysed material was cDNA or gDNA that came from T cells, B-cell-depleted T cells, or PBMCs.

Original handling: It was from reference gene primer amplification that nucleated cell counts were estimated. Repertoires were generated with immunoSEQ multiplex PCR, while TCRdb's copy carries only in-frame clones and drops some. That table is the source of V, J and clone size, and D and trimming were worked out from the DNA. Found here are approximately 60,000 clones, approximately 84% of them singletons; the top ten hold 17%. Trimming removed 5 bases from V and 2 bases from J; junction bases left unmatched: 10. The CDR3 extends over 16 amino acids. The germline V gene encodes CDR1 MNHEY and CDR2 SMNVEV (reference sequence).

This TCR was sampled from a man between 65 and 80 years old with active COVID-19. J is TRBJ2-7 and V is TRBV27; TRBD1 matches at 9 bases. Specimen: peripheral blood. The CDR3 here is CASSIKGQGHAYEQYF. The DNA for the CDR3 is TGTGCCAGCAGTATAAAAGGACAGGGGCACGCCTACGAGCAGTACTTC.